A selection of T cell receptor beta chains follows, all from one sample in a study of CD8 T cells in Susac syndrome. TCRdb reprocessed the immunoSEQ multiplex PCR reads with MiXCR, giving one entry per CDR3 protein. The data hold about 130,000 distinct CDR3 sequences, with about 95% observed a single time. Source material: CD4+ T cells from PBMCs. Receptors were obtained from a human donor in good health. CDR3s include the opening cysteine and the closing phenylalanine or tryptophan. D genes are given only for firm matches.

TRBJ2-7,NA,TRBV29-1,CSVGRAGLDYEQYF
TRBJ1-2,NA,TRBV7-2,CASSPVLSYTF
TRBJ2-5,NA,TRBV20-1,CSETKQETQYF
TRBJ2-3,TRBD1,TRBV29-1,CSVLDRGTDTQYF
TRBJ2-7,NA,TRBV7-9,CASGESSYEQYF
TRBJ2-7,NA,TRBV7-2,CASSFGTLSYEQYF
TRBJ1-5,TRBD1,TRBV30,CAWSAGQGVNQPQHF
TRBJ2-2,NA,TRBV12-3/TRBV12-4,CASTTRETGELFF
TRBJ2-5,TRBD2,TRBV15,CATSRVSLAGVGETQYF
TRBJ1-1,NA,TRBV20-1,CSARGVMNTEAFF
TRBJ2-7,TRBD1,TRBV6-5,CASTGTGFHEQYF
TRBJ2-3,NA,TRBV4-2,CASSPLRGSALGTDTQYF
TRBJ1-4,NA,TRBV29-1,CSVGDGATNEKLFF
TRBJ2-5,NA,TRBV3-1,CASSQRGEETQYF
TRBJ2-7,NA,TRBV7-2,CASSLARGLLSYEQYF
TRBJ1-2,TRBD1,TRBV5-1,CASSLAQGADGYTF
TRBJ2-7,NA,TRBV9,CASSVAPEAGRGEQYF
TRBJ2-7,NA,TRBV2,CAKSRDGTYEQYF
TRBJ2-1,NA,TRBV25-1,CASSDALRYNNEQFF
TRBJ2-3,NA,TRBV29-1,CSVGAGTDTQYF
TRBJ2-5,TRBD2,TRBV5-1,CASSLAGTSGMETQYF
TRBJ2-3,NA,TRBV29-1,CSVFGHLTDTQYF
TRBJ2-7,TRBD2,TRBV3-1,CASSRTGTSSSYEQYF
TRBJ2-5,NA,TRBV4-1,CASSQGFLNAGSQETQYF
TRBJ2-5,NA,TRBV5-6,CASSLREATKTQYF
TRBJ2-5,NA,TRBV6-5,CAGGTTRETQYF
TRBJ1-5,NA,TRBV20-1,CSASKGLTGPQHF
TRBJ2-4,NA,TRBV3-1,CASSQLDAKNIQYF
TRBJ2-7,NA,TRBV4-1,CASSPDSMAIQEQYF
TRBJ2-7,TRBD2,TRBV5-1,CASSFTSGRREQYF
TRBJ2-3,NA,TRBV10-3,CAMRGAETDTQYF
TRBJ1-5,NA,TRBV5-1,CASSLNGAGQPQHF
TRBJ2-1,NA,TRBV3-1,CASSLFGGKGDEQFF
TRBJ2-2,NA,TRBV3-1,CASSHNDRRTGELFF
TRBJ2-5,NA,TRBV5-1,CASSLVGGMETQYF
TRBJ1-1,NA,TRBV20-1,CSASREADTEAFF
TRBJ2-4,NA,TRBV7-9,CASSPGTLVYQNIQYF
TRBJ1-5,NA,TRBV5-1,CASSLGVLGNQPQHF
TRBJ2-7,TRBD1,TRBV5-1,CASSGGQGFSFQTGEQYF
TRBJ2-5,NA,TRBV5-1,CASSNPGLQETQYF
TRBJ2-3,TRBD2,TRBV29-1,CSVGASGDTQYF
TRBJ2-5,TRBD1,TRBV6-2/TRBV6-3,CASGTGVRTQYF
TRBJ1-4,NA,TRBV18,CASSTLRQAATNEKLFF
TRBJ2-2,TRBD1,TRBV6-2/TRBV6-3,CASSYNRGSANTGELFF
TRBJ2-3,TRBD1,TRBV7-2,CASSLGTGHGLDTQYF
TRBJ2-3,NA,TRBV6-1,CATQLGLIPGATDTQYF
TRBJ2-5,TRBD2,TRBV5-6,CASSPGTSGEETQYF
TRBJ1-1,TRBD1,TRBV29-1,CSGGQGSAEAFF
TRBJ1-2,NA,TRBV20-1,CLTSNYGYTF
TRBJ2-5,TRBD2,TRBV12-3/TRBV12-4,CASSGAGVETQYF
TRBJ1-3,TRBD1,TRBV12-3/TRBV12-4,CASSLTRGVYGNTIYF
TRBJ1-2,NA,TRBV29-1,CSEKGSGGYTF
TRBJ1-2,NA,TRBV7-9,CASSWTVANYGYTF
TRBJ1-2,NA,TRBV28,CASHSTDKSPYGYTF
TRBJ2-1,TRBD1,TRBV18,CASSLGQGPYNEQFF
TRBJ2-5,NA,TRBV28,CASGQGSRETQYF
TRBJ2-5,NA,TRBV29-1,CSVGGGWGALQTQYF
TRBJ1-4,NA,TRBV28,CASSRRFVLATEKLFF
TRBJ1-4,NA,TRBV7-9,CASSSVRSLNEKLFF